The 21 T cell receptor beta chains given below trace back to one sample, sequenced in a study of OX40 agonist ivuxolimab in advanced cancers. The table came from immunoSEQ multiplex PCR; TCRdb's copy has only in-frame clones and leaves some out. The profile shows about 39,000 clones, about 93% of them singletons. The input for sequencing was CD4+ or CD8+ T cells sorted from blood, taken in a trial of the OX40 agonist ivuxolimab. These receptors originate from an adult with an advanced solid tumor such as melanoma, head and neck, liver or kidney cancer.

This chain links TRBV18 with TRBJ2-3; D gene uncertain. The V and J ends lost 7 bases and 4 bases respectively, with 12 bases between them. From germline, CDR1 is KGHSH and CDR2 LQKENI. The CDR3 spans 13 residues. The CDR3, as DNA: TGTGCCAGCTTCGAGGAAGGAGCAGATACGCAGTATTTT. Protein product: CASFEEGADTQYF.

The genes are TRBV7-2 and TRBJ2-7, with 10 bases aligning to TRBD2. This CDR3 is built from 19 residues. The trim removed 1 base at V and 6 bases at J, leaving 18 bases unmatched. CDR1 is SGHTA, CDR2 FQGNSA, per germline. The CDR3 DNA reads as TGTGCCAGCAGCTTAGGGGCCCCCTCAAGGGAGCGGGAGGGCCGCGAGCAGTACTTC. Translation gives CASSLGAPSREREGREQYF. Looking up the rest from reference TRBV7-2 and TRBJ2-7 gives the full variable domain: GAGVSQSPSNKVTEKGKDVELRCDPISGHTALYWYRQSLGQGLEFLIYFQGNSAPDKSGLPSDRFSAERTGGSVSTLTIQRTQQEDSAVYLCASSLGAPSREREGREQYFGPGTRLTVT.

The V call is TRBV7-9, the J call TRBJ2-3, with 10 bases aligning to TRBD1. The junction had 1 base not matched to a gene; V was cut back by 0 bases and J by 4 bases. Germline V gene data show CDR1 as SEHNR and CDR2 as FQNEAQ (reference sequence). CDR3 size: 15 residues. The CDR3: CASSLAGQGSDTQYF. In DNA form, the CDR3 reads TGTGCCAGCAGCTTAGCGGGACAGGGGTCAGATACGCAGTATTTT.

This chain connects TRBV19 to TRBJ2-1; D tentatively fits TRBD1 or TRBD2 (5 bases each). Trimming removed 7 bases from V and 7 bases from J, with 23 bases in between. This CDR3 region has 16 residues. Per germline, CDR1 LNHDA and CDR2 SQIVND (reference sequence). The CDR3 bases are TGTGCCAGTACCATGACGACAATGGGGGATACAAATGAGCAGTTCTTC. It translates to CASTMTTMGDTNEQFF.

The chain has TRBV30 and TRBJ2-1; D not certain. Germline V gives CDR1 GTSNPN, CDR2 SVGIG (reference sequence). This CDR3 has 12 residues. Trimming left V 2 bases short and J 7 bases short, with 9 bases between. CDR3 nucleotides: TGTGCCTGGAGTAGGCCTGGGAATGAGCAGTTCTTC. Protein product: CAWSRPGNEQFF.

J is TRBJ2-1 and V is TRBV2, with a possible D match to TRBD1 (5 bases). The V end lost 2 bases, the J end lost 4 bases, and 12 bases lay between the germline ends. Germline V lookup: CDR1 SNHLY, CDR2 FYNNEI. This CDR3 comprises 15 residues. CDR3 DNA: TGTGCCAGCAGTGAACTTGGACAACCTTACAATGAGCAGTTCTTC. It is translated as CASSELGQPYNEQFF.

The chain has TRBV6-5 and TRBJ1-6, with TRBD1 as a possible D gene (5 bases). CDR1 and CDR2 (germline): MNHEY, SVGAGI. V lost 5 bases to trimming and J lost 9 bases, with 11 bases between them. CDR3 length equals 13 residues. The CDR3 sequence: CASSPGTVSPLHF. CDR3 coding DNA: TGTGCCAGCAGTCCCGGGACGGTTTCACCCCTCCACTTT.

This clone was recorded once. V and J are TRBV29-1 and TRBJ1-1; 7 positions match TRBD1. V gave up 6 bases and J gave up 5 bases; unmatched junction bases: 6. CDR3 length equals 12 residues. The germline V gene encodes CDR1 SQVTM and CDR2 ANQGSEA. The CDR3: CSVITGATEAFF. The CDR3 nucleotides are TGCAGCGTCATTACAGGGGCGACTGAAGCTTTCTTT.

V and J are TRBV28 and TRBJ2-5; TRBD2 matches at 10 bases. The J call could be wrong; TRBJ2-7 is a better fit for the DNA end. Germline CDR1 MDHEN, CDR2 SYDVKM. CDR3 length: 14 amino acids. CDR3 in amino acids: CASSWSSGSYEQYF. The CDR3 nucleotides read TGTGCCAGCAGTTGGTCTAGCGGGAGTTACGAGCAGTACTTC.

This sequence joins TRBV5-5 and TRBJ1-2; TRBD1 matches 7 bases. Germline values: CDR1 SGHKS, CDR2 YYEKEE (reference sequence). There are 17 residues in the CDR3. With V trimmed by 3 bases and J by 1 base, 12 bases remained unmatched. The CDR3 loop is CASSSGSDRTINYGYTF. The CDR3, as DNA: TGTGCCAGCAGCTCGGGGTCGGACAGGACGATTAACTATGGCTACACCTTC.

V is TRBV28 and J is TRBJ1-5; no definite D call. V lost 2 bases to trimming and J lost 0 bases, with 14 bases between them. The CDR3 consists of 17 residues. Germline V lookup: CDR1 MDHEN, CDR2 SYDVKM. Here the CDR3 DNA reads TGTGCCAGCAGTTTAAGGGTCGGGGTTGATAGCAATCAGCCCCAGCATTTT. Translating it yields CASSLRVGVDSNQPQHF.

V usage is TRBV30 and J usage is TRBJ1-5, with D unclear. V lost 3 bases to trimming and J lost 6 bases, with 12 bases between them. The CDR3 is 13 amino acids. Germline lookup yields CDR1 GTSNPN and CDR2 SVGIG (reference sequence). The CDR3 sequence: CAWSVSTGQPQHF. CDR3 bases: TGTGCCTGGAGCGTTAGTACTGGTCAGCCCCAGCATTTT.

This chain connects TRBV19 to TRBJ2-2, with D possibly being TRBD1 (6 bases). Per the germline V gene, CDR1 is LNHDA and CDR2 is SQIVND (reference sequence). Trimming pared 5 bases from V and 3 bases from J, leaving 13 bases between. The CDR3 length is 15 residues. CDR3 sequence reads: CASSGAGAYTGELFF. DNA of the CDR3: TGTGCCAGTAGTGGGGCAGGGGCCTACACCGGGGAGCTGTTTTTT.

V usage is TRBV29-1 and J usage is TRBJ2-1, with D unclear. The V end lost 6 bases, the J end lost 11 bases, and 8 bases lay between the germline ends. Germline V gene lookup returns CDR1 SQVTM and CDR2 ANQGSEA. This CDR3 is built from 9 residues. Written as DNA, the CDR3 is TGCAGCGTCGGTATCAAGCAGTTCTTC. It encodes CSVGIKQFF.

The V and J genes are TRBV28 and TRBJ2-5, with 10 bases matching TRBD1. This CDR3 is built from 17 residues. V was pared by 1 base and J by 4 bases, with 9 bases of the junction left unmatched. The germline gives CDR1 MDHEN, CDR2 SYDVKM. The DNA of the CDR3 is TGTGCCAGCAGTTTATTGGTCGGGACAGGGGAAACAGAGACCCAGTACTTC. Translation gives CASSLLVGTGETETQYF.

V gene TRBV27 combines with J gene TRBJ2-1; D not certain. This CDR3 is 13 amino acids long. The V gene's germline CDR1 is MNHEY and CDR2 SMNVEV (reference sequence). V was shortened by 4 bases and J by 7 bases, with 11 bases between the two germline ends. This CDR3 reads CASSYIPGNEQFF. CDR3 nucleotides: TGTGCCAGCAGTTACATCCCCGGGAATGAGCAGTTCTTC.

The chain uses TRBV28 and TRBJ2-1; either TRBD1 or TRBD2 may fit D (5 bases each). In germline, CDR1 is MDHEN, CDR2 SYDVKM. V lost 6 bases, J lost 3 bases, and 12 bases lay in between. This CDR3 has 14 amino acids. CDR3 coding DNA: TGTGCCAGCAGAAGAGGGACCTTCTACAATGAGCAGTTCTTC. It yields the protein CASRRGTFYNEQFF.

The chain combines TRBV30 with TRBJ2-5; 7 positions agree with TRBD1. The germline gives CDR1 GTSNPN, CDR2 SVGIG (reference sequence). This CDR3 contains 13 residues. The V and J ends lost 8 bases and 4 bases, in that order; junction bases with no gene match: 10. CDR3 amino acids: CALSEGAGETQYF. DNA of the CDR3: TGTGCCCTAAGTGAGGGGGCGGGAGAGACCCAGTACTTC.

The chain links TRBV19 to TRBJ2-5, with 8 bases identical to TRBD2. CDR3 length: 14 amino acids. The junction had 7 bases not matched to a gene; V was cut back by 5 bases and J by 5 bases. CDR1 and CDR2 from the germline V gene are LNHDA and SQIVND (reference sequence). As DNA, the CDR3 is TGTGCCAGTAGTCCGAGCGGGGGCGGGGAGACCCAGTACTTC. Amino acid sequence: CASSPSGGGETQYF.

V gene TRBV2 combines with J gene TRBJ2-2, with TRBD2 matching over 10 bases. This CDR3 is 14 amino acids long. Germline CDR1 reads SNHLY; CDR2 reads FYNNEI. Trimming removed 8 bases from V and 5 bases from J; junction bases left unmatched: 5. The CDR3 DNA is TGTGCCAGCCTAGCGGGAGATGAGACCGGGGAGCTGTTTTTT. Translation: CASLAGDETGELFF.

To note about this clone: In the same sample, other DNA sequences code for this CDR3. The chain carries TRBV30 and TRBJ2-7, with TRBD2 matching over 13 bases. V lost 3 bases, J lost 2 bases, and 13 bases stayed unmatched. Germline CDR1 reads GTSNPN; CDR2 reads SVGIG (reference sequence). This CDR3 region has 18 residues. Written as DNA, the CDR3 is TGTGCCTGGAGCGTCGGAGCGACTAGCGGGAGGTCTCCCTACGAGCAGTACTTC. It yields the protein CAWSVGATSGRSPYEQYF.